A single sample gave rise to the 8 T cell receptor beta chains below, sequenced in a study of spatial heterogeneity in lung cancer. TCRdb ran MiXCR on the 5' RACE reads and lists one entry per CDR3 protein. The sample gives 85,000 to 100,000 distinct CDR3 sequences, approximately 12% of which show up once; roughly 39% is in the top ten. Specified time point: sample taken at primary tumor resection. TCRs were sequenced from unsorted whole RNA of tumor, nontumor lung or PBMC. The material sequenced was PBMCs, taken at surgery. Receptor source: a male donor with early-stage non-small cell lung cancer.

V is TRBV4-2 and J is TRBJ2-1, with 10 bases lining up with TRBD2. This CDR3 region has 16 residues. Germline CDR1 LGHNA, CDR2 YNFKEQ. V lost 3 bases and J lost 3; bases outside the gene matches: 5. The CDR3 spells CASSQPEREGYNEQFF. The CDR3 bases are TGTGCCAGCAGCCAGCCGGAGCGGGAGGGCTACAATGAGCAGTTCTTC.

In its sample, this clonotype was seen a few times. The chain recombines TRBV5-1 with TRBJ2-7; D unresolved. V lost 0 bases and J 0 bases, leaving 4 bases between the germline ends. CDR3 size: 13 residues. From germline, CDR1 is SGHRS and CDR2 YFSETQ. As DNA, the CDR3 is TGCGCCAGCAGCTTGGACTTCTCCTACGAGCAGTACTTC. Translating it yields CASSLDFSYEQYF.

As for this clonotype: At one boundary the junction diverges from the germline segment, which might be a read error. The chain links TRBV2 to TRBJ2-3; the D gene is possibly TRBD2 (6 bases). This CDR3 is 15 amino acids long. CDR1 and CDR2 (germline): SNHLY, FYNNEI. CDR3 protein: CASSVGRPSIDTQYF. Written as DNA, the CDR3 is TGTGCCAGCAGTGTCGGGAGACCAAGCATAGATACGCAGTATTTT.

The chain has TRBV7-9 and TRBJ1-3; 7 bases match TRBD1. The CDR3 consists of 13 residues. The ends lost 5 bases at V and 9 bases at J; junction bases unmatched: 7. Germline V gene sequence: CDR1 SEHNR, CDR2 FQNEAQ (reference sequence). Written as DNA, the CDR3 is TGTGCCAGCAGCGAGACAGGGAAGTCCACCATATATTTT. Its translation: CASSETGKSTIYF.

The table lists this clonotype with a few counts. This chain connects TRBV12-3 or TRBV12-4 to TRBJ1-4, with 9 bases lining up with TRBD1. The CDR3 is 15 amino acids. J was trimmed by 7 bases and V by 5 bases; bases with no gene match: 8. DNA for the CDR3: TGTGCCAGCAGTCCTACAGGGGGCGGAGGTGAAAAACTGTTTTTT. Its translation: CASSPTGGGGEKLFF.

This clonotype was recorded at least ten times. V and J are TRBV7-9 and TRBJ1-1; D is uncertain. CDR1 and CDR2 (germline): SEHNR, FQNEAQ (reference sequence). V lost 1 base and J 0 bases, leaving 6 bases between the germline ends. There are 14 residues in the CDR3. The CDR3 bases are TGTGCCAGCAGCTTAGAACGGTTGAACACTGAAGCTTTCTTT. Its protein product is CASSLERLNTEAFF.

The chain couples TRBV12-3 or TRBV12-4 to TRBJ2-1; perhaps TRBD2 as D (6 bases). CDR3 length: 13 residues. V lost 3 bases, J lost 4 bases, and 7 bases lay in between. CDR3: CASSLGLYNEQFF. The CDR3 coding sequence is TGTGCCAGCAGTTTGGGACTTTACAATGAGCAGTTCTTC.

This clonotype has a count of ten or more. The CDR3 nucleotides read TGTGCCAGCAGCGGGGAACTAGCGGGAGGGCTCTCCTACGAGCAGTACTTC. It translates to CASSGELAGGLSYEQYF. The gene calls are TRBV7-2 and TRBJ2-7; 13 bases agree with TRBD2. This CDR3 has 17 residues. Germline CDR1 SGHTA, CDR2 FQGNSA. V dropped 5 bases and J dropped 0; count of bases not matched to a gene: 7.